The TCR beta chain described here comes from a study of blood T cells in healthy people across ages. Trimming cost V 2 bases and J 0 bases, with 8 bases left between them. The length of the CDR3 is 15 residues. Germline-derived CDR1 and CDR2 are SGHKS and YYEKEE (reference sequence). A sample-barcoded 5' primer and a J-beta primer mix were used in a second PCR of about 7 to 12 cycles. TCRdb called the 5' RACE reads again in MiXCR, with one record for every CDR3 protein. The data show 550,000 to 600,000 distinct CDR3 sequences, with around 50% seen just once and around 24% held by the top ten. The origin of this receptor is an older man in good health. Sample: blood. This chain uses TRBV5-5 with TRBJ1-4; no definite D call. The CDR3 region is CASSFQAATNEKLFF. The CDR3 DNA reads TGTGCCAGCAGCTTCCAGGCTGCAACTAATGAAAAACTGTTTTTT.